These 25 T cell receptor beta chains were all obtained from the same sample, sequenced in a study of radiotherapy plus CTLA-4 blockade in lung cancer. Profiled with immunoSEQ multiplex PCR; TCRdb holds only in-frame clones, not every one. Here the sample spans fewer than 100,000 clones, 78% being singletons. The source material was peripheral blood, sampled from a patient treated with radiotherapy plus ipilimumab. All receptors derive from a human donor with non-small cell lung cancer whose response to radiotherapy plus ipilimumab could not be evaluated. Some clones in this sample may be carry-over from other donors' samples.

The chain links TRBV29-1 to TRBJ2-7, with D unresolved. V shed 3 bases and J shed 4 bases, with 7 bases lying between them. The CDR3 has 11 amino acids. Germline CDR1 SQVTM, CDR2 ANQGSEA. The CDR3 DNA reads as TGCAGCGTTGACTCGGAGTACGAGCAGTACTTC. It is translated as CSVDSEYEQYF.

Notes on this clone: The identical CDR3 is also encoded by other nucleotide sequences in the sample. This sequence joins TRBV5-4 and TRBJ2-7; perhaps TRBD1 as D (5 bases). Germline V gene data show CDR1 as SGHNT and CDR2 as YYREEE (reference sequence). This CDR3 comprises 13 residues. Trimming removed 1 base from V and 3 bases from J, with 8 bases in between. This CDR3 reads CASSLQGSYEQYF. The CDR3 bases are TGTGCCAGCAGCTTGCAGGGAAGCTACGAGCAGTACTTC. The full variable domain, its missing parts supplied by reference TRBV5-4 and TRBJ2-7, is ETGVTQSPTHLIKTRGQQVTLRCSSQSGHNTVSWYQQALGQGPQFIFQYYREEENGRGNFPPRFSGLQFPNYSSELNVNALELDDSALYLCASSLQGSYEQYFGPGTRLTVT.

The rearrangement joins TRBV5-4 to TRBJ1-1, with 7 nucleotides matching TRBD1. Looked up from germline, CDR1 is SGHNT and CDR2 is YYREEE (reference sequence). CDR3 length: 18 amino acids. V shed 0 bases, J shed 7 bases, and the junction held 18 bases outside the gene matches. CDR3 DNA sequence: TGTGCCAGCAGCTTGGGTCCCGTTTGGGATACAGGGGTTAGTGAAGCTTTCTTT. Its protein is CASSLGPVWDTGVSEAFF.

The chain uses TRBV5-1 and TRBJ2-1; TRBD2 matches at 10 bases. The CDR3 is 15 residues long. V was pared by 7 bases and J by 6 bases, with 10 bases of the junction left unmatched. Germline V lookup: CDR1 SGHRS, CDR2 YFSETQ. CDR3 sequence reads: CASRRPGLASNEQFF. In DNA, the CDR3 is TGCGCCAGCCGTCGCCCGGGACTAGCGAGCAATGAGCAGTTCTTC.

The chain has TRBV11-2 and TRBJ2-1; TRBD1 is a possible D gene (6 bases). Germline CDR1 SGHAT, CDR2 FQNNGV. The CDR3 length is 14 residues. V lost 4 bases and J 4 bases, leaving 11 bases between the germline ends. CDR3 DNA sequence: TGTGCCAGCAGCTCTTCAGGGGAGTACAATGAGCAGTTCTTC. This gives the protein CASSSSGEYNEQFF.

This clone was found a few times. The chain recombines TRBV6-4 with TRBJ1-4; no clear D. The V gene lost 5 bases and the J gene lost 7 bases, with 11 bases spanning the gap. Germline V CDR1 and CDR2: MRHNA, SNTAGT. The CDR3 has 13 amino acids. CDR3 coding DNA: TGTGCCAGCAGTATGATTGGCACTGAAAAACTGTTTTTT. Translated, it gives CASSMIGTEKLFF.

This clone came up once. The genes are TRBV27 and TRBJ1-1; 10 positions match TRBD1. Unmatched junction bases numbered 3, after V lost 4 bases and J lost 4 bases. Germline V gives CDR1 MNHEY, CDR2 SMNVEV (reference sequence). The CDR3 sequence is 14 residues long. This CDR3 is CASSWTGGGTEAFF. CDR3 DNA: TGTGCCAGCAGTTGGACAGGGGGGGGCACTGAAGCTTTCTTT.

The chain links TRBV5-5 to TRBJ2-6, with a tentative D call TRBD1 (5 bases). Germline lookup yields CDR1 SGHKS and CDR2 YYEKEE (reference sequence). This CDR3 spans 15 amino acids. V lost 4 bases and J lost 0, with 8 bases in between. The CDR3 loop is CASSPTASGANVLTF. The CDR3 DNA reads as TGTGCCAGCAGCCCGACAGCCTCTGGGGCCAACGTCCTGACTTTC.

Only one count was recorded for this clone. This chain uses TRBV7-9 with TRBJ2-3, with 8 positions matching TRBD2. CDR3 length: 15 residues. V shed 3 bases and J 6 bases; nucleotides not matched to a gene: 8. The germline CDR1 and CDR2 sequences are SEHNR and FQNEAQ (reference sequence). The CDR3 here is CASSFFSGGGDTQYF. CDR3 in DNA: TGTGCCAGCAGCTTCTTCAGCGGGGGAGGGGATACGCAGTATTTT. The complete variable domain, with remaining parts taken from reference TRBV7-9 and TRBJ2-3, reads DTGVSQNPRHKITKRGQNVTFRCDPISEHNRLYWYRQTLGQGPEFLTYFQNEAQLEKSRLLSDRFSAERPKGSFSTLEIQRTEQGDSAMYLCASSFFSGGGDTQYFGPGTRLTVL.

This chain joins TRBV19 and TRBJ1-2; 8 bases are a match to TRBD1. The CDR3 has 13 amino acids. Unmatched junction bases numbered 8, after V lost 7 bases and J lost 7 bases. CDR1 is LNHDA, CDR2 SQIVND, per germline (reference sequence). The CDR3: CASNNRDRGGYTF. In nucleotides, the CDR3 is TGTGCCAGTAACAATAGAGACAGGGGTGGCTACACCTTC.

The chain employs TRBV6-6 and TRBJ1-2; D is unclear. The V and J ends lost 2 bases and 8 bases respectively, with 9 bases between them. CDR3 size: 12 residues. CDR1 is MNHNY, CDR2 SVGAGI, per germline (reference sequence). For the CDR3, the DNA is TGTGCCAGCAGTTACCGGGATGTGGGCTACACCTTC. Its protein is CASSYRDVGYTF.

This clone was recorded once. The chain joins TRBV28 to TRBJ1-3, with TRBD1 matching 7 bases. CDR3 size: 14 residues. Germline V gene lookup returns CDR1 MDHEN and CDR2 SYDVKM. Trimming cost V 11 bases and J 0 bases; bases outside gene matches: 7. The CDR3 nucleotides are TGTGCCTCAAGGGGGCCTGGCTCTGGAAACACCATATATTTT. Protein: CASRGPGSGNTIYF. The full variable domain, completed using reference TRBV28 and TRBJ1-3, is DVKVTQSSRYLVKRTGEKVFLECVQDMDHENMFWYRQDPGLGLRLIYFSYDVKMKEKGDIPEGYSVSREKKERFSLILESASTNQTSMYLCASRGPGSGNTIYFGEGSWLTVV.

The chain employs TRBV2 and TRBJ2-7, with 8 bases that match TRBD1. CDR1 is SNHLY and CDR2 is FYNNEI in the germline V gene. With 6 bases clipped from V and 3 bases from J, the junction kept 4 bases outside the gene matches. The CDR3 totals 13 residues. CDR3 region: CASRGTGIYEQYF. The CDR3 DNA reads TGTGCCAGCAGGGGGACAGGAATCTACGAGCAGTACTTC.

V is TRBV29-1 and J is TRBJ2-1, with 10 bases fitting TRBD2. The CDR3 is 15 residues long. CDR1 SQVTM and CDR2 ANQGSEA come from the germline V gene. V shed 6 bases, J shed 8 bases, and the junction held 13 bases outside the gene matches. The CDR3 loop is CSVSSGLAGVDEQFF. CDR3 in DNA: TGCAGCGTATCCTCGGGGCTAGCGGGGGTGGATGAGCAGTTCTTC.

The chain carries TRBV19 and TRBJ1-4, with 8 nucleotides matching TRBD1. This CDR3 spans 15 amino acids. The germline gives CDR1 LNHDA, CDR2 SQIVND (reference sequence). With 5 bases clipped from V and 7 bases from J, the junction kept 9 bases outside the gene matches. CDR3: CASSDPQGATEKLFF. CDR3 nucleotides: TGTGCCAGTAGTGACCCGCAGGGGGCTACTGAAAAACTGTTTTTT.

The V and J genes are TRBV6-1 and TRBJ2-7, with TRBD2 identical over 9 bases. This CDR3 comprises 16 residues. V lost 0 bases and J lost 4; bases outside the gene matches: 7. Germline loops: CDR1 MNHNS, CDR2 SASEGT. CDR3: CASSEAQRRGGYEQYF. The CDR3 DNA reads as TGTGCCAGCAGTGAAGCGCAGAGGCGGGGGGGATACGAGCAGTACTTC.

The rearrangement uses TRBV5-1 and TRBJ1-2; TRBD1 aligns across 7 bases. Germline loops: CDR1 SGHRS, CDR2 YFSETQ. The CDR3 spans 13 residues. Trimming removed 4 bases from V and 8 bases from J; junction bases left unmatched: 8. CDR3 nucleotide sequence: TGCGCCAGCAGCATCGGACAGGAAAGCGGCTACACCTTC. Translated: CASSIGQESGYTF.

This rearrangement joins TRBV5-1 to TRBJ2-3; perhaps TRBD1 as D (6 bases). The CDR3 totals 15 residues. CDR1 and CDR2 from the germline V gene are SGHRS and YFSETQ. The V and J ends lost 4 bases and 3 bases respectively, with 15 bases between them. CDR3 DNA sequence: TGCGCCAGCAGCAACCAAGGACAGATTACAGATACGCAGTATTTT. Amino acid sequence: CASSNQGQITDTQYF.

The rearrangement uses TRBV6-5 and TRBJ2-1; D possibly corresponds to TRBD2 (5 bases). The CDR3 runs 14 residues. Trimming left V 5 bases short and J 4 bases short, with 12 bases between. Germline V gene lookup returns CDR1 MNHEY and CDR2 SVGAGI. For the CDR3, the DNA is TGTGCCAGCAGTGCCGGGATACCATACAATGAGCAGTTCTTC. This codes for CASSAGIPYNEQFF.

This chain uses TRBV5-1 with TRBJ2-5, with D maybe TRBD2 (6 bases). V was pared by 4 bases and J by 5 bases, with 21 bases between. The CDR3 is 16 residues long. Germline CDR1 reads SGHRS; CDR2 reads YFSETQ. CDR3: CASSPVRDSERETQYF. DNA for the CDR3: TGCGCCAGCAGCCCCGTAAGGGACTCAGAAAGGGAGACCCAGTACTTC.

The rearrangement links TRBV29-1 to TRBJ1-1; 7 bases are a match to TRBD1. The CDR3 has 13 residues. Unmatched junction bases numbered 9, after V lost 7 bases and J lost 4 bases. Germline CDR1 reads SQVTM; CDR2 reads ANQGSEA. This CDR3 is CSGQTGPGTEAFF. Written as DNA, the CDR3 is TGCAGCGGCCAGACAGGGCCCGGCACTGAAGCTTTCTTT.

The chain combines TRBV5-4 with TRBJ2-2, with 10 bases that match TRBD2. This CDR3 contains 17 residues. V was pared by 0 bases and J by 6 bases, with 8 bases of the junction left unmatched. Germline V lookup: CDR1 SGHNT, CDR2 YYREEE (reference sequence). This CDR3 is CASSLAGAGGPAGELFF. The CDR3 nucleotides read TGTGCCAGCAGCTTGGCCGGAGCGGGGGGGCCGGCCGGGGAGCTGTTTTTT.

The rearrangement uses TRBV28 and TRBJ1-5; tentatively, D is TRBD1 (6 bases). Germline V gives CDR1 MDHEN, CDR2 SYDVKM. The CDR3 runs to 20 residues. The V end was cut by 4 bases, the J end by 0 bases, with 25 bases between. CDR3 amino acids: CASSSRVPGATGYSNQPQHF. The DNA for the CDR3 is TGTGCCAGCAGTTCCCGGGTTCCAGGAGCAACAGGGTATAGCAATCAGCCCCAGCATTTT.

This clone was seen a few times. Here the CDR3 DNA reads TGTGCCAGCAGCCCACAGGGGGCCCACGAGCAGTACTTC. It yields the protein CASSPQGAHEQYF. The rearrangement joins TRBV7-6 to TRBJ2-7; TRBD1 agrees at 9 bases. Trimming cost V 5 bases and J 5 bases; bases outside gene matches: 4. The germline V gene encodes CDR1 SGHVS and CDR2 FNYEAQ. This CDR3 contains 13 residues. Full variable domain (remainder filled in from reference TRBV7-6 and TRBJ2-7): GAGVSQSPRYKVTKRGQDVALRCDPISGHVSLYWYRQALGQGPEFLTYFNYEAQQDKSGLPNDRFSAERPEGSISTLTIQRTEQRDSAMYRCASSPQGAHEQYFGPGTRLTVT.

J is TRBJ2-5 and V is TRBV10-3; no firm D call. CDR1 and CDR2 (germline): ENHRY, SYGVKD. The CDR3 length is 16 residues. V lost 1 base to trimming and J lost 1 base, with 13 bases between them. CDR3 residues: CAISELRGLPQETQYF. The CDR3 DNA follows: TGTGCCATCAGTGAGTTAAGAGGATTACCCCAAGAGACCCAGTACTTC.